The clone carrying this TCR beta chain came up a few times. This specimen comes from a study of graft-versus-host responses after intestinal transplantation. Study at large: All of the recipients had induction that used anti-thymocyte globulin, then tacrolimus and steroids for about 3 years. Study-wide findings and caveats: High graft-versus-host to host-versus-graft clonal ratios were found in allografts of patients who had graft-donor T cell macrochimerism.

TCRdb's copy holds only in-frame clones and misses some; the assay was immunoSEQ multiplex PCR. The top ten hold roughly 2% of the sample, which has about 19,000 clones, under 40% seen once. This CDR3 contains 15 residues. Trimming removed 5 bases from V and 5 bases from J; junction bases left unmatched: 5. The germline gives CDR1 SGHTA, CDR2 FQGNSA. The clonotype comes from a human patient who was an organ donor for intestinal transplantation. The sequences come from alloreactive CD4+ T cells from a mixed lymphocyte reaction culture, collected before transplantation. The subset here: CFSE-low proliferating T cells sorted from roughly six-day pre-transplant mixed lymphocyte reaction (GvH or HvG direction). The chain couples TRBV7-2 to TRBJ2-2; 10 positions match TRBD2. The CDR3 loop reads CASSIGLAVTGELFF. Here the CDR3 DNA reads TGTGCCAGCAGCATAGGACTAGCGGTAACCGGGGAGCTGTTTTTT.